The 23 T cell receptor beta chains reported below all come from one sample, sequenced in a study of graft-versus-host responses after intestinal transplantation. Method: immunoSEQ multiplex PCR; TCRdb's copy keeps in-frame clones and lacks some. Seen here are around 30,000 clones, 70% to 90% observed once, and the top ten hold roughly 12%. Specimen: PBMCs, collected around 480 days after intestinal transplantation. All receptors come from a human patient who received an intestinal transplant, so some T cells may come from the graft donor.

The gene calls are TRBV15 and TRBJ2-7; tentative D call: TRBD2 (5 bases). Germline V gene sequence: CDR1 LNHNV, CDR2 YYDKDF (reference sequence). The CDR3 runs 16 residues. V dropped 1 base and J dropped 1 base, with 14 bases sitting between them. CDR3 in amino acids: CATSRAGGYSSYEQYF. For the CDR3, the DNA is TGTGCCACCAGCAGAGCTGGCGGGTACAGTTCCTACGAGCAGTACTTC.

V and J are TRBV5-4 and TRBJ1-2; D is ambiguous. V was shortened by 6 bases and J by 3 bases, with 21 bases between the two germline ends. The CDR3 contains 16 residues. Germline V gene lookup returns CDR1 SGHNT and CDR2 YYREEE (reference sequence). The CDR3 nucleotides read TGTGCCAGCACTGACCAGACCTTTGAGGCGCACTATGGCTACACCTTC. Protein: CASTDQTFEAHYGYTF.

DNA for the CDR3: TGTGCCAGCAGGGAACGGCCCCCTTTACGGGAGCTGTTTTTT. Amino acids: CASRERPPLRELFF. The chain combines TRBV2 with TRBJ2-2; D gene uncertain. From germline, CDR1 is SNHLY and CDR2 FYNNEI. V dropped 6 bases and J dropped 9 bases, with 17 bases sitting between them. There are 14 residues in the CDR3.

CDR3 sequence reads: CASSLGTGWETQYF. In DNA, the CDR3 is TGTGCCAGCAGCTTGGGGACCGGTTGGGAGACCCAGTACTTC. This chain uses TRBV5-6 with TRBJ2-5; no firm D call. With 0 bases removed from V and 5 bases from J, the gap between germline ends came to 11 bases. Germline V CDR1 and CDR2: SGHDT, YYEEEE. This CDR3 has 14 amino acids.

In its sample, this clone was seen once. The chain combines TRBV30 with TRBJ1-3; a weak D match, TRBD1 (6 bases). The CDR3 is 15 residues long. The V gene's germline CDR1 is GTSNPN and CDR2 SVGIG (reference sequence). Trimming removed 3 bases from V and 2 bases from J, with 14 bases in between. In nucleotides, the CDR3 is TGTGCCTGGAGCCGGACCGGGACAACTGGAAACACCATATATTTT. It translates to CAWSRTGTTGNTIYF.

The CDR3: CSARTGDSYEQYF. CDR3 nucleotides: TGCAGCGCCCGGACAGGAGACTCCTACGAGCAGTACTTC. V gene TRBV29-1 combines with J gene TRBJ2-7; 7 positions match TRBD1. This CDR3 spans 13 amino acids. Per germline, CDR1 SQVTM and CDR2 ANQGSEA. The V gene end was trimmed by 7 bases and the J gene end by 0 bases; junction bases not matched to a gene: 6.

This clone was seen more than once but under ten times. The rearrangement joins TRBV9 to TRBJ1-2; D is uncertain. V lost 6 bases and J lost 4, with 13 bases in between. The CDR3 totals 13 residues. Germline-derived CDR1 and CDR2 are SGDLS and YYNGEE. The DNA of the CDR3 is TGTGCCAGCACCCCGGGCGGAAGCTATGGCTACACCTTC. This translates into CASTPGGSYGYTF.

The CDR3 sequence: CSVSRGGPGYTF. In DNA, the CDR3 is TGCAGCGTTAGCAGGGGGGGGCCTGGCTACACCTTC. The chain carries TRBV29-1 and TRBJ1-2, with TRBD1 identical over 7 bases. The CDR3 is 12 residues long. CDR1 and CDR2 (germline): SQVTM, ANQGSEA. V shed 5 bases, J shed 7 bases, and the junction held 7 bases outside the gene matches. Complete variable domain (other parts from reference TRBV29-1 and TRBJ1-2): SAVISQKPSRDICQRGTSLTIQCQVDSQVTMMFWYRQQPGQSLTLIATANQGSEATYESGFVIDKFPISRPNLTFSTLTVSNMSPEDSSIYLCSVSRGGPGYTFGSGTRLTVV.

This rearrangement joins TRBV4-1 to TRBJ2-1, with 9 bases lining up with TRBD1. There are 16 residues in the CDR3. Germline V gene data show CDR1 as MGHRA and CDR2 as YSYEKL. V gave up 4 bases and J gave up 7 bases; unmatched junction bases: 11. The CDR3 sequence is CASSPLGQGMVNEQFF. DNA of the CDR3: TGCGCCAGCAGCCCCCTAGGACAGGGGATGGTAAATGAGCAGTTCTTC.

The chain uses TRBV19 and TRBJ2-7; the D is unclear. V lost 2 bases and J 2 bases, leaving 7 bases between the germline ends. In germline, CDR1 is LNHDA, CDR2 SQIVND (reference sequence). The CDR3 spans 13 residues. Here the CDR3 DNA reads TGTGCCAGTAGTATAACCGAGACCTACGAGCAGTACTTC. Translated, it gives CASSITETYEQYF.

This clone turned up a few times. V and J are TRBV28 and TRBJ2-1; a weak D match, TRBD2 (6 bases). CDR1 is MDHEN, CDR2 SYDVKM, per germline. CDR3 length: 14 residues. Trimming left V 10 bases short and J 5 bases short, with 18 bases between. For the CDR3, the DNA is TGTGCCACGTTAAGGATGCCGGGGGACAATGAGCAGTTCTTC. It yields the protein CATLRMPGDNEQFF.

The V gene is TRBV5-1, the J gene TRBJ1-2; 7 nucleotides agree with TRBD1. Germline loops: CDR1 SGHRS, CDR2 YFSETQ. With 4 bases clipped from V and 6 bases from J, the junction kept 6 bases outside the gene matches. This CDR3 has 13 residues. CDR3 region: CASSPDRVHGYTF. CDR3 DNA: TGCGCCAGCAGCCCCGACAGGGTCCATGGCTACACCTTC.

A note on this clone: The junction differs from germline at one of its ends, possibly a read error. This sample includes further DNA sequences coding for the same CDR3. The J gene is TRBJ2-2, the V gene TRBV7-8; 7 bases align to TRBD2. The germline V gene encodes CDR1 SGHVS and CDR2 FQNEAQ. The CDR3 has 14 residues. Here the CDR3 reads CASIPGGRAGELFF. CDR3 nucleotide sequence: TGTGCCAGCATCCCAGGAGGGAGGGCCGGGGAGCTGTTCTTT. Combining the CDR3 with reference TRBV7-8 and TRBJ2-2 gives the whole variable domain GAGVSQSPRYKVAKRGQDVALRCDPISGHVSLFWYQQALGQGPEFLTYFQNEAQLDKSGLPSDRFFAERPEGSVSTLKIQRTQQEDSAVYLCASIPGGRAGELFFGEGSRLTVL.

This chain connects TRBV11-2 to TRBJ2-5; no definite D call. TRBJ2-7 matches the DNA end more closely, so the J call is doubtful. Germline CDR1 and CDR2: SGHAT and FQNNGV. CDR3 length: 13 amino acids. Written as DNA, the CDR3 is TGTGCCAGCAGCTTTGGCTTCGTCTACGAGCAGTACTTC. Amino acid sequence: CASSFGFVYEQYF.

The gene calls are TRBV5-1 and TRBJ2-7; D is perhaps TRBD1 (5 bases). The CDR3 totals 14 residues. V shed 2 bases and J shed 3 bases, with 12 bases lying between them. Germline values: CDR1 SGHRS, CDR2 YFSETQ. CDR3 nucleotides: TGCGCCAGCAGCTTCGACAGAGAGCTCTACGAGCAGTACTTC. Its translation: CASSFDRELYEQYF.

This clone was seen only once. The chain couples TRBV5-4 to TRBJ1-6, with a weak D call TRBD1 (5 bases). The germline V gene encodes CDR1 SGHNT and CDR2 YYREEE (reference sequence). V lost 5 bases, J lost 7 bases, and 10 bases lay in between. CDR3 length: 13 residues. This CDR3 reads CASSPPGNSPLHF. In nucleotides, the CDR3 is TGTGCCAGCAGTCCCCCAGGGAATTCACCCCTCCACTTT.

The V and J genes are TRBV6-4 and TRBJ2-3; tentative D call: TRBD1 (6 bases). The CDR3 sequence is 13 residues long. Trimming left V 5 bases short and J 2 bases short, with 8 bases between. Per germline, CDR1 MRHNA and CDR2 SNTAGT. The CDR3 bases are TGTGCCAGCAGTCGACAGGCCACAGATACGCAGTATTTT. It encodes CASSRQATDTQYF.

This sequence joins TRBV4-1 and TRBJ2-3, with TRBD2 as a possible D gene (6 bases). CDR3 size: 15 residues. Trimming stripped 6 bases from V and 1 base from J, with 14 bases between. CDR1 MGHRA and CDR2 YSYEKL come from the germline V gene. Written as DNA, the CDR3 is TGCGCCAGCAGAAGCGGGCCCGGGCGCACAGATACGCAGTATTTT. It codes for CASRSGPGRTDTQYF.

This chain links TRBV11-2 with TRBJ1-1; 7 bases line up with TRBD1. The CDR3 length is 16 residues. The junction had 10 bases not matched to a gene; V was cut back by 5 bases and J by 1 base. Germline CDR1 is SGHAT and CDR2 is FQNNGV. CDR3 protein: CASSPFWDRKNTEAFF. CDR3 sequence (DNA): TGTGCCAGCAGCCCTTTTTGGGACAGAAAGAACACTGAAGCTTTCTTT. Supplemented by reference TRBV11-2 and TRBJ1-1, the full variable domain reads EAGVAQSPRYKIIEKRQSVAFWCNPISGHATLYWYQQILGQGPKLLIQFQNNGVVDDSQLPKDRFSAERLKGVDSTLKIQPAKLEDSAVYLCASSPFWDRKNTEAFFGQGTRLTVV.

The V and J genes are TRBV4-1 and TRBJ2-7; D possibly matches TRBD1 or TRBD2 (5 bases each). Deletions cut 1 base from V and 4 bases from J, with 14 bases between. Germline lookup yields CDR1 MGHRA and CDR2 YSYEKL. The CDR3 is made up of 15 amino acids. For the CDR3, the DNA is TGCGCCAGCAGCCAAGTCCCCACTTGGGGGTACGAGCAGTACTTC. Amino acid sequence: CASSQVPTWGYEQYF.

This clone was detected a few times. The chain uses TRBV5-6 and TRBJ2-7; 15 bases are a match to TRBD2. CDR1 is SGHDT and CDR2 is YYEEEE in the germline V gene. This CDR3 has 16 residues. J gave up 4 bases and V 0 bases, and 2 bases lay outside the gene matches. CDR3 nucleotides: TGTGCCAGCAGCTTGGCGGGACTAGCGGGAGGATACGAGCAGTACTTC. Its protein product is CASSLAGLAGGYEQYF.

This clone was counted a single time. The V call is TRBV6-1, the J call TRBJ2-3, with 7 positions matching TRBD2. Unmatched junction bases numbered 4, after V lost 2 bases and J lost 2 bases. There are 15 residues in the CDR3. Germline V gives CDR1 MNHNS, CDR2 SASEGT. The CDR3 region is CASSEIAGLTDTQYF. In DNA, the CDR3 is TGTGCCAGCAGTGAAATAGCGGGCCTCACAGATACGCAGTATTTT.

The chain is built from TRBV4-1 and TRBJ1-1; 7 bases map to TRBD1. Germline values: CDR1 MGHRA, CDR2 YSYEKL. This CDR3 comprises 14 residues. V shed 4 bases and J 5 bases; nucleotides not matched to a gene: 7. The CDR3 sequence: CASSRPRGETEAFF. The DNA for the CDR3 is TGCGCCAGCAGCCGTCCCAGGGGGGAGACTGAAGCTTTCTTT.